The source of this T cell receptor beta chain is a study of blood T cell repertoires in COVID-19. Overall study context: Samples of COVID-19 (acute and convalescent) were obtained from the United States, Italy and Spain. Sources were T cells, B-cell-depleted T cells, or PBMCs; the material itself was cDNA or gDNA.

Trimming removed 9 bases from V and 4 bases from J; junction bases left unmatched: 14. Germline V CDR1 and CDR2: SNHLY, FYNNEI. This CDR3 comprises 16 residues. Only in-frame clones appear in the TCRdb table, and some are missing; sequencing was by immunoSEQ multiplex PCR. The table includes approximately 170,000 clones, about 80% detected once. The rearrangement joins TRBV2 to TRBJ2-1, with 8 bases lining up with TRBD2. The sample comprised peripheral blood. The TCR sequence derives from a man in his sixties or seventies with active or convalescent COVID-19. DNA of the CDR3: TGTGCCAGGGGAGCTAGGGCGGGAGGAACATACAATGAGCAGTTCTTC. It is translated as CARGARAGGTYNEQFF. The full variable domain, its missing parts supplied by reference TRBV2 and TRBJ2-1, is EPEVTQTPSHQVTQMGQEVILRCVPISNHLYFYWYRQILGQKVEFLVSFYNNEISEKSEIFDDQFSVERPDGSNFTLKIRSTKLEDSAMYFCARGARAGGTYNEQFFGPGTRLTVL.